This TCR beta chain derives from a study of cytomegalovirus exposure and HLA in healthy donors. Whole-study results and caveats: Earlier analysis yielded a pattern in which most TCR beta V segments were productive about 87% or about 30% of the time. Some highly shared sequence variants likely arose as a pipeline artifact.

Comments on this clone: Its specificity is not known.

V lost 5 bases and J lost 5, with 9 bases in between. Looked up from germline, CDR1 is MNHNS and CDR2 is SASEGT. This CDR3 region has 12 residues. It was with 60 Vbeta and 13 Jbeta primers that the PCR ran. Using immunoSEQ multiplex PCR, the repertoire was profiled, and TCRdb retains in-frame clones only, with some absent. This specimen shows approximately 180,000 clones; the ten leading clones hold 6.5%. Sequenced input: PBMCs. The V and J genes are TRBV6-1 and TRBJ1-1, with D maybe TRBD1 (6 bases). This receptor was obtained from a man younger than 40 in good health and CMV-seronegative. CDR3 in amino acids: CASSIRGTEAFF. The CDR3 nucleotides read TGTGCCAGCAGTATCAGGGGAACTGAAGCTTTCTTT.